The present entry profiles one T cell receptor beta chain with its context. Authors' data handling: Cell counts per sample came from amplifying reference gene primers. Measured with immunoSEQ multiplex PCR; TCRdb has only the in-frame clones, and not every one. Clone size and the V and J calls come from that table; the DNA yielded D and trimming. The top ten clones hold roughly 5% of a sample with around 99,000 clones, approximately 90% of them seen once. This CDR3 comprises 16 residues. J lost 8 bases, V lost 3 bases, and 16 bases had no gene match. CDR1 and CDR2 (germline): DFQATT, SNEGSKA (reference sequence). The data originate from a study of blood T cell repertoires in COVID-19. Study context: The study drew acute and convalescent COVID-19 samples from the United States, Italy and Spain. T cells, B-cell-depleted T cells, or PBMCs provided the cDNA or gDNA that served as material.

This chain uses TRBV20-1 with TRBJ2-1; 7 bases are a match to TRBD2. Sequencing was performed on peripheral blood. This clonotype was sampled from a man in his forties or fifties with acute or convalescent COVID-19. CDR3 protein: CSASHRWGEGADEQFF. The CDR3 coding sequence is TGCAGTGCTAGTCATCGTTGGGGGGAGGGCGCGGATGAGCAGTTCTTC.